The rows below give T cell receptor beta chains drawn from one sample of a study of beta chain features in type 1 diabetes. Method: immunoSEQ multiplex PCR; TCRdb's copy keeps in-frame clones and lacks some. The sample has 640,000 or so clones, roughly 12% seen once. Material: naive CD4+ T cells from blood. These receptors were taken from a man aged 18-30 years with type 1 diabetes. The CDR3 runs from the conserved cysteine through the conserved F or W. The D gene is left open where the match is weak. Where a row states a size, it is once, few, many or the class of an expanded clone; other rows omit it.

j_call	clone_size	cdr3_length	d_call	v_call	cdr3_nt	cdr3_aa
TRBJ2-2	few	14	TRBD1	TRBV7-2	TGTGCCAGCAGCCTTGACAGGGGGACCGGGGAGCTGTTTTTT	CASSLDRGTGELFF
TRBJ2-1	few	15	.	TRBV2	TGTGCCAGCAGCGACCAGGTTTTGGACTACAATGAGCAGTTCTTC	CASSDQVLDYNEQFF
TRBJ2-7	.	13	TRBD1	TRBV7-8	TGTGCCAGCAGCCGTAACACAGGGGCCGAGCAGTACTTC	CASSRNTGAEQYF
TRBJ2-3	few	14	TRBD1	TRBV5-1	TGCGCCAGCAGCCGTGGACAGGGTATCGATACGCAGTATTTT	CASSRGQGIDTQYF
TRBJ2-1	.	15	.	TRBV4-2	TGTGCCAGCAGCCGGGGAGGAGGGGCAGGTAATGAGCAGTTCTTC	CASSRGGGAGNEQFF
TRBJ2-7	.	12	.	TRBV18	TGTGCCAGCTCACCACCGGGGGGGCGTAAGGACTTC	CASSPPGGRKDF
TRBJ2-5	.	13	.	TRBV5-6	TGTGCCAGCAGCGGCGGTGACCTAGAGACCCAGTACTTC	CASSGGDLETQYF
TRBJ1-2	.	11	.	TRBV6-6	TGTGCCAGCCACAGAAACTATGGCTACACCTTC	CASHRNYGYTF
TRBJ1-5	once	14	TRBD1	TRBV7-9	TGTGCCAGCAGCTTAAAGGGGGCAAATCAGCCCCAGCATTTT	CASSLKGANQPQHF
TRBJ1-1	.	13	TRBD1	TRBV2	TGTGCCAGCGGATTGACAGGGAGCACTGAAGCTTTCTTT	CASGLTGSTEAFF
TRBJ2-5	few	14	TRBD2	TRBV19	TGTGCCAGTAGTATTACGGGGGGTACGGAGACCCAGTACTTC	CASSITGGTETQYF
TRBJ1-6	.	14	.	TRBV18	TGTGCCAGCTCACTCGGTAGGGGGGATTCACCCCTCCACTTT	CASSLGRGDSPLHF
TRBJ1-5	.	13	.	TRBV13	TGTGCCAGCAGCTTACAGCCAAATCAGCCCCAGCATTTT	CASSLQPNQPQHF
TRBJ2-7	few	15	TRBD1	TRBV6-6	TGTGCCAGCAGCCGTCCGGGACAGGGGAGGTACGAGCAGTACTTC	CASSRPGQGRYEQYF
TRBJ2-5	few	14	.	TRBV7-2	TGTGCCAGCAGCTCCCCTTCTAGTCTAGAGACCCAGTACTTC	CASSSPSSLETQYF
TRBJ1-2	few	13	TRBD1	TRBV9	TGTGCCAGCAGCACACGTCCAGGGGGCGGCTACACCTTC	CASSTRPGGGYTF
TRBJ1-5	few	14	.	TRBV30	TGTGCCTGGAGCTTGGGAGTTTCAGATCAGCCCCAGCATTTT	CAWSLGVSDQPQHF
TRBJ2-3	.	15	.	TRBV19	TGTGCCAGTAGCCGCGGCCTAGGAGGGGCAGATACGCAGTATTTT	CASSRGLGGADTQYF
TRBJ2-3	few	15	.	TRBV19	TGTGCCAGTAGTATGGGCCCAATAAGCACAGATACGCAGTATTTT	CASSMGPISTDTQYF
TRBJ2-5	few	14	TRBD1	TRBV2	TGTGCCAGCACTACGGACAGGGGAGGGGAGACCCAGTACTTC	CASTTDRGGETQYF
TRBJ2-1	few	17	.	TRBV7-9	TGTGCCAGCAGCTTAGCGTACGACACACGCTCCTACAATGAGCAGTTCTTC	CASSLAYDTRSYNEQFF
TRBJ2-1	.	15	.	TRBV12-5	TGTGCTAGTGGTTTGATCCCAGGAGTGAACAATGAGCAGTTCTTC	CASGLIPGVNNEQFF
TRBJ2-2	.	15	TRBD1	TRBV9	TGTGCCAGCAGCGTGACAGGGGAGAACACCGGGGAGCTGTTTTTT	CASSVTGENTGELFF
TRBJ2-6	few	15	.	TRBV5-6	TGTGCCAGCAGCTTGGCAGGGTCTGGGGCCAACGTCCTGACTTTC	CASSLAGSGANVLTF
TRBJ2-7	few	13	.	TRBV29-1	TGCAGCGCTTTCGGCCAGGGTGCCTACGAGCAGTACTTC	CSAFGQGAYEQYF